A selection of T cell receptor beta chains follows, all from one sample in a study of T cells in Graves' hyperthyroidism and ophthalmopathy. TCRdb re-called the multiplex PCR reads with MiXCR, one entry per CDR3 protein. The table shows under 400,000 distinct CDR3 sequences, with roughly 23% occurring only once. The sample consisted of blood. Receptor source: a woman in her forties or fifties with Graves' hyperthyroidism. Both conserved end residues are part of each CDR3. A D gene is named only where the DNA matches it firmly. Clone sizes are given selectively: once, few, many, or a class where the clone is expanded.

j_gene	abundance	len	d_gene	v_gene	CDR3nt	CDR3aa
TRBJ2-7	many	17	-	TRBV27	TGTGCCAGCAGTTCTTCCCGGACAGCCAGAAGCTCCTACGAGCAGTACTTC	CASSSSRTARSSYEQYF
TRBJ1-1	many	14	-	TRBV3-1	TGTGCCAGCAGCCAGGGGTTGGGGGGCACTGAAGCTTTCTTT	CASSQGLGGTEAFF
TRBJ1-5	few	15	-	TRBV11-3	TGTGCCAGCAGCTTAGATTTGTCAGGGGATCAGCCCCAGCATTTT	CASSLDLSGDQPQHF
TRBJ2-3	-	17	TRBD2	TRBV28	TGTGCCAGCAGTTTATCCCCATGGGGCGGGAGTGGTGATACGCAGTATTTT	CASSLSPWGGSGDTQYF
TRBJ2-1	few	19	TRBD2	TRBV20-1	TGCAGTGCTAGAGGGATTGGGACTAGCGGGAAGGTAGGGTTCAACGAGCAGTTCTTC	CSARGIGTSGKVGFNEQFF
TRBJ2-1	-	18	TRBD2	TRBV11-1	TGCGCCAGCAGCCCGGGACTAGCGGGAGGTCCCGGGTACAATGAGCAGTTCTTC	CASSPGLAGGPGYNEQFF
TRBJ1-1	few	15	TRBD1	TRBV10-1	TGCGCCAGCAGTGAGTCCCACAGGGGCAGGACTGAAGCTTTCTTT	CASSESHRGRTEAFF
TRBJ2-6	many	16	-	TRBV5-1	TGCGCCAGCAGCTTGGTAGTTGGCTCTGGGGCCAACGTCCTGACTTTC	CASSLVVGSGANVLTF
TRBJ2-5	many	15	TRBD2	TRBV18	TGTGCCAGCTCAACAAGCGGGGGGGCAAAAGAGACCCAGTACTTC	CASSTSGGAKETQYF
TRBJ2-5	-	13	-	TRBV30	TGTGCCTGGAGGCAGGAGGGGTCGGAGACCCAGTACTTC	CAWRQEGSETQYF
TRBJ2-1	many	14	TRBD2	TRBV20-1	TGCAGTGCTAGAGACCCACAGGTAGCGGGAGGTCAGTTCTTC	CSARDPQVAGGQFF
TRBJ1-1	many	12	TRBD1	TRBV2	TGTGCCAGCAGGACAGGGGACACTGAAGCTTTCTTT	CASRTGDTEAFF
TRBJ2-1	many	13	-	TRBV14	TGTGCCAGCAGCCAAGTCCCAGGGGATGAGCAGTTCTTC	CASSQVPGDEQFF
TRBJ2-2	many	15	-	TRBV20-1	TGCAGTGCTAGGAGGTTGACTGGGAACACCGGGGAGCTGTTTTTT	CSARRLTGNTGELFF
TRBJ1-5	-	14	-	TRBV3-1	TGTGCCAGCAGCCCGGACTTTAGCAATCAGCCCCAGCATTTT	CASSPDFSNQPQHF
TRBJ1-2	many	13	-	TRBV2	TGTGCCAGCAGTGCTTCCCGGGTCTATGGCTACACCTTC	CASSASRVYGYTF
TRBJ2-3	many	14	TRBD2	TRBV24-1	TGTGCCACTGGGACTAGCGCTGCCACAGATACGCAGTATTTT	CATGTSAATDTQYF